This T cell receptor (beta chain) comes out of a study of OX40 agonist ivuxolimab in advanced cancers. Turning to the overall study: The costimulatory receptor OX40 (CD134) was targeted by ivuxolimab, a fully human IgG2 agonistic monoclonal antibody. Intravenous ivuxolimab was administered to patients every 2 weeks at six dose levels: 0.01, 0.1, 0.3, 1.5, 3 and 10 mg/kg. Among the approximately 50 dose-escalation patients, around 19 had hepatocellular carcinoma, roughly 15 melanoma, 9 renal cell carcinoma and 9 head and neck cancer. A male proportion of 75% to 85% and a mean age of approximately 60 years, ranging from 23 to 79, were recorded for the dose-escalation cohort. Patients were allowed to have had prior anti-PD-1, anti-PD-L1 or anti-CTLA-4 therapy, and roughly two fifths of the dose-escalation patients had been treated with checkpoint inhibitors. Partial responses were achieved by three dose-escalation patients, of whom one had hepatocellular carcinoma and two had cutaneous melanoma. The purpose of peripheral TCRbeta sequencing was to test whether ivuxolimab changed TCR sequence diversity and led to clonal T-cell expansion. The paper reports the monotherapy dose-escalation portion (N of about 54 patients) of the phase I ivuxolimab trial. Points the paper makes about the study in general: Low levels of normalized T-cell clonal expansion were also seen in some patients who did not respond. The antigen specificity of the clonally expanded peripheral T cells was not determined. In the 0.1-3.0 mg/kg groups, partial responders had among the lowest normalized peripheral clonal expansion, particularly in CD8+ T cells. On average, CD8+ T cells showed more expanded clones than CD4+ T cells after ivuxolimab. At doses from 0.1 to 3.0 mg/kg, clonal expansion was seen in both CD4+ and CD8+ blood T cells between baseline and week 6.

Patients with autoimmune disease history or receiving systemic immunosuppression were excluded from the trial. Peripheral blood for TCR sequencing was collected from all dose cohorts at baseline, on cycle 4 day 1, and on cycle 7 day 1. Samples were obtained from an open-label, multicenter, first-in-human phase I dose-escalation trial of ivuxolimab. Adults with locally advanced or metastatic melanoma, renal cell carcinoma, hepatocellular carcinoma or head and neck squamous cell carcinoma were enrolled in the trial. Before TCR sequencing, CD4+ and CD8+ T cells were separately sorted from peripheral blood. Relative to germline, V is 1 base shorter and J is 8 bases shorter, with 6 bases between their ends. The CDR3 covers 12 residues, taking in both the cysteine and the phenylalanine. Only the CDR3 region is kept as DNA, spanning 36 bases read in frame from base 1. CDR1 and CDR2, per the germline V gene, are KGHSH and LQKENI.

Genomic DNA was extracted from sorted cells for sequencing of the TCRbeta CDR3 region. The immunoSEQ Assay was used for sequencing of TCRbeta CDR3 regions. TCRdb took over this immuneACCESS table, retaining in-frame rearrangements with V and J assigned. Such tables are incomplete; in checked studies, under half of the missing clones stem from an unresolved V gene, and the remainder is unexplained. The sample data list some 130,000 clones, and over 75% of these were observed just once. The ten top clones hold approximately 0.55% of the sample. This clone has just one count. The antigen this receptor binds is unknown. Base qualities are not recorded, but no much larger clone differs from it by a single base.

The sequenced sample was CD4+ or CD8+ T cells sorted from blood, obtained in a trial of the OX40 agonist ivuxolimab. The sequence joins TRBV18 to TRBJ2-1, with no D gene named confidently. This sequence originates from an adult with an advanced solid tumor such as melanoma, head and neck, liver or kidney cancer. The CDR3 corresponds to CASSPRTHEQFF. DNA sequence: TGTGCCAGCTCACCACGCACCCATGAGCAGTTCTTC.